A selection of T cell receptor beta chains follows, all from one sample in a study of cytomegalovirus exposure and HLA in healthy donors. Method: immunoSEQ multiplex PCR; TCRdb's copy keeps in-frame clones and lacks some. The table has 95,000 to 120,000 clones, around 77% seen once. Sequencing was performed on PBMCs. The receptors come from a woman under 40 in good health and CMV-seropositive. CDR3s include the opening cysteine and the closing phenylalanine or tryptophan. Each record gives: clone size, J gene, V gene, D gene, CDR3 protein, CDR3 DNA. D genes are given only for firm matches. Clone size, where shown, is once, few, many, or a class for clones that have expanded.

>.|TRBJ1-5|TRBV10-3|.
CAISEYGDNQPQHF
TGTGCCATCAGTGAGTACGGAGACAATCAGCCCCAGCATTTT
>.|TRBJ1-3|TRBV9|.
CASSVNGGAAGNTIYF
TGTGCCAGCAGCGTAAACGGTGGGGCTGCTGGAAACACCATATATTTT
>few|TRBJ2-7|TRBV18|TRBD1
CASSPPGQGKMYEQYF
TGTGCCAGCTCACCTCCGGGACAGGGTAAGATGTACGAGCAGTACTTC
>few|TRBJ1-5|TRBV6-5|.
CASSSPSLNQPQHF
TGTGCCAGCAGTTCCCCCAGTCTCAATCAGCCCCAGCATTTT
>.|TRBJ2-7|TRBV7-9|TRBD1
CASSDRGGPKNYEQYF
TGTGCCAGCAGCGACAGGGGAGGACCGAAAAACTACGAGCAGTACTTC
>once|TRBJ2-3|TRBV28|TRBD2
CASTTTSGGFTDTQYF
TGTGCCAGCACCACGACTAGCGGGGGTTTCACAGATACGCAGTATTTT
>.|TRBJ1-5|TRBV6-5|TRBD1
CASSPRTGTMTQHF
TGTGCCAGCAGTCCCCGGACAGGGACAATGACCCAGCATTTT
>.|TRBJ1-2|TRBV6-5|TRBD1
CASGLGTGSGYTF
TGTGCCAGCGGGTTAGGGACAGGGAGCGGCTACACCTTC
>few|TRBJ1-4|TRBV28|.
CASSPTPATNEKLFF
TGTGCCAGCAGTCCCACCCCGGCAACTAATGAAAAACTGTTTTTT
>.|TRBJ1-4|TRBV7-2|.
CASSLGPLDRSDEKLFF
TGTGCCAGCAGCCTCGGTCCCTTAGACAGGTCGGATGAAAAACTGTTTTTT
>few|TRBJ2-5|TRBV6-1|.
CASSRGQQETQYF
TGTGCCAGCAGTAGAGGTCAGCAAGAGACCCAGTACTTC
>.|TRBJ1-5|TRBV6-1|.
CASTHGRVGQPQHF
TGTGCCAGCACCCACGGCAGGGTGGGTCAGCCCCAGCATTTT
>.|TRBJ2-3|TRBV5-1|.
CASSLSITDTQYF
TGCGCCAGCAGCTTGTCCATCACAGATACGCAGTATTTT
>.|TRBJ1-1|TRBV6-5|.
CASSYSPLMSTEAFF
TGTGCCAGCAGTTACTCGCCACTTATGAGCACTGAAGCTTTCTTT
>.|TRBJ2-5|TRBV29-1|TRBD1
CSLTGQEGTQYF
TGCAGCTTGACGGGACAGGAAGGGACCCAGTACTTC
>.|TRBJ1-1|TRBV7-3|.
CASSSLGGTEAFF
TGTGCCAGCAGCTCACTCGGGGGCACTGAAGCTTTCTTT
>.|TRBJ1-5|TRBV11-2|.
CASSQGGDISNQPQHF
TGTGCCAGCAGCCAGGGAGGAGATATTAGCAATCAGCCCCAGCATTTT
>.|TRBJ1-1|TRBV12-5|TRBD1
CASGPDLGQGAIEAFF
TGTGCTAGTGGTCCTGACCTCGGACAGGGGGCTATTGAAGCTTTCTTT
>.|TRBJ2-7|TRBV4-1|.
CASSQDLAQGGSRQYF
TGCGCCAGCAGCCAAGATTTGGCACAGGGGGGGTCCCGGCAGTACTTC
>.|TRBJ2-7|TRBV5-1|.
CASSDTSTIYEQYF
TGCGCCAGCAGCGACACTAGTACTATATACGAGCAGTACTTC
>.|TRBJ2-6|TRBV5-6|.
CASSLRPPGANVLTF
TGTGCCAGCAGCTTGCGTCCTCCTGGGGCCAACGTCCTGACTTTC
>.|TRBJ2-2|TRBV4-2|.
CASSQAGVGPGELFF
TGTGCCAGCAGCCAAGCGGGAGTGGGGCCCGGGGAGCTGTTTTTT
>.|TRBJ2-1|TRBV5-1|TRBD2
CASSLGGSSGRAAYNEQFF
TGCGCCAGCAGCTTGGGGGGAAGTAGCGGGAGGGCCGCGTACAATGAGCAGTTCTTC
>.|TRBJ1-1|TRBV7-9|TRBD1
CASSFPSDRAAEAFF
TGTGCCAGCAGCTTTCCCAGCGACAGGGCTGCTGAAGCTTTCTTT
>.|TRBJ2-1|TRBV5-1|.
CASSPGSSYNEQFF
TGCGCCAGCAGCCCTGGTAGCTCCTACAATGAGCAGTTCTTC